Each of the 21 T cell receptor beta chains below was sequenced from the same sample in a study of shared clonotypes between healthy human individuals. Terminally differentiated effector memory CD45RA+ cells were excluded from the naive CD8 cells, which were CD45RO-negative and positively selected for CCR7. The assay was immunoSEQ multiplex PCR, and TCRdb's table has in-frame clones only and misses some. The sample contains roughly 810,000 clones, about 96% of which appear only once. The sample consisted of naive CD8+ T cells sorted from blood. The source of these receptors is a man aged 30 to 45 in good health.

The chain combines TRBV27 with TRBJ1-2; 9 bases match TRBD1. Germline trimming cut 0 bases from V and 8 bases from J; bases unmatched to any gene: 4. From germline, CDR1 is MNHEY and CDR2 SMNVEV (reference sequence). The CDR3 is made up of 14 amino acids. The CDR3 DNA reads TGTGCCAGCAGTTTATCCGGGACAGGGAGAGGCTACACCTTC. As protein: CASSLSGTGRGYTF.

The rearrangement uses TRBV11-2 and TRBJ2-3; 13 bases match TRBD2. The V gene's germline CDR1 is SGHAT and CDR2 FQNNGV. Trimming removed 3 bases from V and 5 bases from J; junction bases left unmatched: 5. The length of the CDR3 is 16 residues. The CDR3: CASSFGLAGAGDTQYF. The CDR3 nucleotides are TGTGCCAGCAGCTTCGGACTAGCGGGAGCTGGAGATACGCAGTATTTT.

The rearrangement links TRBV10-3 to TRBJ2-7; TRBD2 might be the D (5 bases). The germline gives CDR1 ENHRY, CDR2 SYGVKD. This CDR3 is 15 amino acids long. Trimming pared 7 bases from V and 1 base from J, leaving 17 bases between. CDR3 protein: CAITRGVDSSYEQYF. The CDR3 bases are TGTGCCATCACCCGAGGCGTGGACTCTTCCTACGAGCAGTACTTC.

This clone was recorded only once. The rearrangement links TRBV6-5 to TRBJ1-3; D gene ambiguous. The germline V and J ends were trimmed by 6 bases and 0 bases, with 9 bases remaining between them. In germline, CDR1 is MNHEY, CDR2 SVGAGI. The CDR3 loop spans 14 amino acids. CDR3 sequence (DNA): TGTGCCAGCAGGCAAGGGAGCTCTGGAAACACCATATATTTT. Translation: CASRQGSSGNTIYF.

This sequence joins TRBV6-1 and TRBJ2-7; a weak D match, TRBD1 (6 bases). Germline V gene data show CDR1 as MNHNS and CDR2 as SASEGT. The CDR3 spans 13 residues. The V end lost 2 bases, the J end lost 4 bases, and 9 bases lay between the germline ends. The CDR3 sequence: CASSELQGYEQYF. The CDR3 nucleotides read TGTGCCAGCAGTGAATTGCAGGGGTACGAGCAGTACTTC.

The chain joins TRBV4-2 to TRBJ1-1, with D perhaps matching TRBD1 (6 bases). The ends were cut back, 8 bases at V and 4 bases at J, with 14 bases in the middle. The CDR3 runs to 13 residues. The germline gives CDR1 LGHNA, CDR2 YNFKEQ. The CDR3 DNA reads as TGTGCCAGCGGGGGACACGAGGGCACTGAAGCTTTCTTT. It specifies CASGGHEGTEAFF.

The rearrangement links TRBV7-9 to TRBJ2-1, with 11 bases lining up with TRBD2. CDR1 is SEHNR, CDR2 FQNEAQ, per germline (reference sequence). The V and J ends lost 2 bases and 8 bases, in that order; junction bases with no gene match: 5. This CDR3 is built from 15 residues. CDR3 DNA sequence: TGTGCCAGCAGCTTATTTAGCGGGAGGGCCGATGAGCAGTTCTTC. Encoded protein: CASSLFSGRADEQFF.

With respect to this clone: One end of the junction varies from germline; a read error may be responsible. In DNA form, the CDR3 reads TGTGCCAGCAGTATATCGGGCAGGGAGCGGACCTTC. Translating it yields CASSISGRERTF. The chain employs TRBV27 and TRBJ1-2; a possible D gene is TRBD1 (5 bases). Germline CDR1 is MNHEY and CDR2 is SMNVEV (reference sequence). This CDR3 has 12 amino acids.

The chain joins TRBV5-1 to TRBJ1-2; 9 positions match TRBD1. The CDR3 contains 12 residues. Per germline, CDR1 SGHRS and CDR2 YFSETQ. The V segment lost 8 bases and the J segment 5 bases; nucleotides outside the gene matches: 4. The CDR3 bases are TGCGCCAGTTGGGACAGGGTATATGGCTACACCTTC. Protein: CASWDRVYGYTF.

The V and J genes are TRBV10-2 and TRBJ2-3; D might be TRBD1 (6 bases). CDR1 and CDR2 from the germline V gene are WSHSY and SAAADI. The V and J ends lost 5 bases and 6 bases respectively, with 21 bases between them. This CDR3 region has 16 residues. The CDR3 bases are TGCGCCAGCAGTAAGAACCGGGACAAAATAACTGATACGCAGTATTTT. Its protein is CASSKNRDKITDTQYF.

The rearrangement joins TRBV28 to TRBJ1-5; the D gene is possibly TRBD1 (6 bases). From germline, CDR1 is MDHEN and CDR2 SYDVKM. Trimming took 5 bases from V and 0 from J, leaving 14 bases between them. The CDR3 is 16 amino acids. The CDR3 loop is CASSRGATHSNQPQHF. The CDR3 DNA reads TGTGCCAGCAGTAGGGGGGCCACCCATAGCAATCAGCCCCAGCATTTT. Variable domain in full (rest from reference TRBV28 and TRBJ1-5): DVKVTQSSRYLVKRTGEKVFLECVQDMDHENMFWYRQDPGLGLRLIYFSYDVKMKEKGDIPEGYSVSREKKERFSLILESASTNQTSMYLCASSRGATHSNQPQHFGDGTRLSIL.

CDR3 sequence (DNA): TGCGCCAGCAGCTCCCCGGGATCCAATGAGCAGTTCTTC. It codes for CASSSPGSNEQFF. The chain links TRBV5-1 to TRBJ2-1, with D tentatively TRBD2 (5 bases). Germline V gives CDR1 SGHRS, CDR2 YFSETQ. CDR3 length: 13 residues. V gave up 3 bases and J gave up 6 bases, with 10 bases separating them.

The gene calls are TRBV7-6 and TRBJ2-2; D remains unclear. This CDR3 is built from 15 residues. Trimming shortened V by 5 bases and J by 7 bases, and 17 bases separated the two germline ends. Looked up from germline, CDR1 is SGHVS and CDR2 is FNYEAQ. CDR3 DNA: TGTGCCAGCAGCCATGGGTGGGGAAACGGCGGGGAGCTGTTTTTT. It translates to CASSHGWGNGGELFF.

For the CDR3, the DNA is TGCAGCGTTGAGGCTGCGGACAGGGACACCGGGGAGCTGTTTTTT. This encodes CSVEAADRDTGELFF. The gene calls are TRBV29-1 and TRBJ2-2; 8 bases line up with TRBD1. CDR1 and CDR2 (germline): SQVTM, ANQGSEA. The trim removed 3 bases at V and 3 bases at J, leaving 6 bases unmatched. CDR3 size: 15 residues.

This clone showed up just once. The chain's CDR3 is CASNRNNEQFF. The CDR3 DNA reads as TGTGCCAGCAACAGGAACAATGAGCAGTTCTTC. This sequence joins TRBV7-9 and TRBJ2-1; weak D call: TRBD1 (5 bases). Germline CDR1 reads SEHNR; CDR2 reads FQNEAQ (reference sequence). The V end lost 7 bases, the J end lost 5 bases, and 6 bases lay between the germline ends. CDR3 size: 11 residues.

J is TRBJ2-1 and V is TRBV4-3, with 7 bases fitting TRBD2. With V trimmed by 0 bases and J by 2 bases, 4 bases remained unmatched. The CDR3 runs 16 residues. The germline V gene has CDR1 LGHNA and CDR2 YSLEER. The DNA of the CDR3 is TGCGCCAGCAGCCAAGATATGGGGACTACCTACAATGAGCAGTTCTTC. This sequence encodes CASSQDMGTTYNEQFF.

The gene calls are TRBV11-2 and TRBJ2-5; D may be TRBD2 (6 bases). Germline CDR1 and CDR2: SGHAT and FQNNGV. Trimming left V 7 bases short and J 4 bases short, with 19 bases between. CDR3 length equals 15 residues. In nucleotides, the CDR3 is TGTGCCAGCACCCCCAGGCCTCAGGAGGGAGAGACCCAGTACTTC. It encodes CASTPRPQEGETQYF. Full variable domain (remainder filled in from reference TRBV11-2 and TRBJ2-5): EAGVAQSPRYKIIEKRQSVAFWCNPISGHATLYWYQQILGQGPKLLIQFQNNGVVDDSQLPKDRFSAERLKGVDSTLKIQPAKLEDSAVYLCASTPRPQEGETQYFGPGTRLLVL.

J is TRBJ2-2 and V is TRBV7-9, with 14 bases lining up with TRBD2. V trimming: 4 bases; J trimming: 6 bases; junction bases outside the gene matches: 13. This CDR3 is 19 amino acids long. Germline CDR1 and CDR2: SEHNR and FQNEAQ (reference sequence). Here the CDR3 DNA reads TGTGCCAGCAGCTCCTCTTCAGGGACTAGCGGGAGCGAGGCCGGGGAGCTGTTTTTT. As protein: CASSSSSGTSGSEAGELFF. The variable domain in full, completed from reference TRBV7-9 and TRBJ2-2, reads DTGVSQNPRHKITKRGQNVTFRCDPISEHNRLYWYRQTLGQGPEFLTYFQNEAQLEKSRLLSDRFSAERPKGSFSTLEIQRTEQGDSAMYLCASSSSSGTSGSEAGELFFGEGSRLTVL.

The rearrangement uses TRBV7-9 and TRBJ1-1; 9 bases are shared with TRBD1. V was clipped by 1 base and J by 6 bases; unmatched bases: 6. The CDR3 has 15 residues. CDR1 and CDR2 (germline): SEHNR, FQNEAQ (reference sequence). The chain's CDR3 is CASSLVGQGNPEAFF. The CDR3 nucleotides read TGTGCCAGCAGCTTAGTCGGACAGGGGAATCCTGAAGCTTTCTTT.

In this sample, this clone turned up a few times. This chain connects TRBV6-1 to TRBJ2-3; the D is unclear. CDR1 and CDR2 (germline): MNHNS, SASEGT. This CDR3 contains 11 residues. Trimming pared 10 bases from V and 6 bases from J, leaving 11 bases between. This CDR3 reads CATSPMDTQYF. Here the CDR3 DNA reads TGTGCCACGAGCCCGATGGATACGCAGTATTTT.

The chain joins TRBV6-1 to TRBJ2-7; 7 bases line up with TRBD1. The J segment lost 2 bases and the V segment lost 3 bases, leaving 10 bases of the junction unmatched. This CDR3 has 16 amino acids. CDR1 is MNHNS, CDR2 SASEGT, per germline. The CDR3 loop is CASSDEVGQGAYEQYF. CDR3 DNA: TGTGCCAGCAGTGATGAAGTAGGGCAGGGGGCCTACGAGCAGTACTTC.